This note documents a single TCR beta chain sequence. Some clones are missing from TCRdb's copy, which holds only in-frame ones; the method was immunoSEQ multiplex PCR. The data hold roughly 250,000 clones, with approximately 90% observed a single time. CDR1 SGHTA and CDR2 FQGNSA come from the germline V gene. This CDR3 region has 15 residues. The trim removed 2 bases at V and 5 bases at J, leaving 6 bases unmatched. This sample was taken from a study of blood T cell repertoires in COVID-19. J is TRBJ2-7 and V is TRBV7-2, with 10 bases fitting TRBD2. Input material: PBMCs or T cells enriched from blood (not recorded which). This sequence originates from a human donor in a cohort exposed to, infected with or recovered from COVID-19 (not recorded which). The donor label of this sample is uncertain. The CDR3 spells CASSLTAGGLHEQYF. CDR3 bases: TGTGCCAGCAGCTTAACAGCGGGGGGGTTACACGAGCAGTACTTC.